This TCR beta chain originates from a study of T-cell reconstitution after alpha-beta-depleted transplantation in children. This CDR3 region has 17 residues. The J segment lost 8 bases and the V segment lost 4 bases, leaving 8 bases of the junction unmatched. Germline CDR1 and CDR2: MGHRA and YSYEKL. The TCRbeta library was prepared with unique molecular identifiers. MiXCR, applied by TCRdb to the PCR reads, yields one record per CDR3 protein. Counted here are some 390,000 distinct CDR3 sequences, approximately 20% occurring once; the ten biggest clones make up 3.8%. The sequencing used PBMCs from the stem cell graft donor, collected from the stem cell graft. The clonotype originates from a human donor who donated a stem cell graft to a child with acute myeloid leukemia. V gene TRBV4-1 combines with J gene TRBJ2-1, with 16 bases lining up with TRBD2. CDR3 loop: CASSPGLAGGPMYEQFF. The CDR3 nucleotides read TGCGCCAGCAGCCCGGGACTAGCGGGAGGGCCTATGTATGAGCAGTTCTTC.